The T cell receptor beta chain under discussion was sequenced for a study of blood T cell repertoires in COVID-19. Study summary: PBMCs, B-cell-depleted T cells, or T cells provided the cDNA or gDNA that made up the material.

From germline, CDR1 is SGHAT and CDR2 FQDESV (reference sequence). CDR3 length equals 15 residues. V was clipped by 5 bases and J by 8 bases, with 21 bases between them. Produced via immunoSEQ multiplex PCR; TCRdb's table is partial and in-frame only. The sample includes approximately 210,000 clones, under 80% seen only once; the top ten take about 17%. What was sequenced was PBMCs or T cells enriched from blood (not recorded which). The V and J genes are TRBV11-1 and TRBJ1-2, with a weak D call TRBD1 (5 bases). This receptor was taken from a woman between 45 and 60 years old with acute COVID-19. This chain's CDR3 is CASSLTGLLKWGYTF. The DNA for the CDR3 is TGTGCCAGCAGCCTCACGGGACTGCTCAAGTGGGGCTACACCTTC.